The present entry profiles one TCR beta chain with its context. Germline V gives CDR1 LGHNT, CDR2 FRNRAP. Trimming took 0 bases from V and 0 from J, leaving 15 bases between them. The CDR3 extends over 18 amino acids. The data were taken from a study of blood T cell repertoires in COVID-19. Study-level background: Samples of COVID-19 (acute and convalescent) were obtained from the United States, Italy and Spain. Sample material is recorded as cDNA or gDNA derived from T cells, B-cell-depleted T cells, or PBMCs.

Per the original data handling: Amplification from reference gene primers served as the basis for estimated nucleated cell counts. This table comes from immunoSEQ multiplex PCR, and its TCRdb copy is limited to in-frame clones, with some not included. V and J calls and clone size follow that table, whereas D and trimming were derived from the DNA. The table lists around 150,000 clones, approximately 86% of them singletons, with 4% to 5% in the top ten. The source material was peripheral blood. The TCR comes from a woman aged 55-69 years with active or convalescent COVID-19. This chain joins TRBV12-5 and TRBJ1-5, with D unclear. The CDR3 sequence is CASGLVLSAVDSNQPQHF. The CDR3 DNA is TGTGCTAGTGGTTTGGTACTATCGGCGGTAGATAGCAATCAGCCCCAGCATTTT.